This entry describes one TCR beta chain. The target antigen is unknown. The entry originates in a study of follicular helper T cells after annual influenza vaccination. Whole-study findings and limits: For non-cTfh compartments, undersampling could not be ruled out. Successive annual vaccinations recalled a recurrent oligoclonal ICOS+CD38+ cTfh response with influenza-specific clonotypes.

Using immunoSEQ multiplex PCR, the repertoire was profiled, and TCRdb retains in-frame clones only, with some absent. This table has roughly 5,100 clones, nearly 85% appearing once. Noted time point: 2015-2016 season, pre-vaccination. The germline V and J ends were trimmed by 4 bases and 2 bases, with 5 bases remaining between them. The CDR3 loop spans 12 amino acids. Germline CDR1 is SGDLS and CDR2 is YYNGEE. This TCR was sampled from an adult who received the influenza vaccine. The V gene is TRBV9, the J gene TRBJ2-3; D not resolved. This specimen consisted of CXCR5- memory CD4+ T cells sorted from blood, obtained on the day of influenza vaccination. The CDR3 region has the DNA TGTGCCAGCAGCCCTTCCACAGATACGCAGTATTTT. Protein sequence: CASSPSTDTQYF.